Presented here are 26 T cell receptor beta chains from one specimen sequenced in a study of cytomegalovirus exposure and HLA in healthy donors. The PCR employed 60 Vbeta primers together with 13 Jbeta primers. Assay: immunoSEQ multiplex PCR; the TCRdb copy retains only in-frame clones and omits some. The profile covers 90,000 to 120,000 clones, with about 79% appearing a single time and about 5.3% taken by the ten largest. Sequences were obtained from PBMCs. Source of these receptors: a man in his fifties or sixties in good health and CMV-seropositive.

V usage is TRBV5-4 and J usage is TRBJ1-2, with no clear D. Trimming removed 2 bases from V and 5 bases from J, with 16 bases in between. Germline V gives CDR1 SGHNT, CDR2 YYREEE (reference sequence). The length of the CDR3 is 15 residues. CDR3 nucleotide sequence: TGTGCCAGCAGCTTATTCGCAGGCAGCCTATATGGCTACACCTTC. Protein product: CASSLFAGSLYGYTF.

This clone was recorded a few times. The V and J genes are TRBV5-6 and TRBJ2-2, with D perhaps matching TRBD2 (5 bases). This CDR3 region has 14 residues. The V and J ends lost 5 bases and 1 base respectively, with 9 bases between them. The V gene's germline CDR1 is SGHDT and CDR2 YYEEEE. CDR3 amino acids: CASRLGGNTGELFF. The DNA of the CDR3 is TGTGCCAGCAGACTCGGAGGGAACACCGGGGAGCTGTTTTTT.

The chain employs TRBV7-2 and TRBJ2-5; D gene ambiguous. V was clipped by 5 bases and J by 2 bases, with 12 bases between them. CDR3 length: 14 residues. Per the germline V gene, CDR1 is SGHTA and CDR2 is FQGNSA. The CDR3 DNA reads TGTGCCAGCAGCCCCACGCAGGCACAAGAGACCCAGTACTTC. It specifies CASSPTQAQETQYF.

The rearrangement uses TRBV6-5 and TRBJ2-7; no reliable D call. Germline CDR1 is MNHEY and CDR2 is SVGAGI. V was trimmed by 0 bases and J by 2 bases, leaving 11 bases between them. The CDR3 length is 15 residues. CDR3 in amino acids: CASSYSGQIAYEQYF. The DNA of the CDR3 is TGTGCCAGCAGTTACTCGGGCCAGATAGCCTACGAGCAGTACTTC.

The chain has TRBV10-1 and TRBJ2-7; D call uncertain. Germline V lookup: CDR1 WNHNN, CDR2 SYGVQD (reference sequence). V lost 2 bases to trimming and J lost 0 bases, with 8 bases between them. This CDR3 is built from 14 residues. CDR3 DNA sequence: TGCGCCAGCAGTGAGAACGGAGCCTCCTACGAGCAGTACTTC. This translates into CASSENGASYEQYF.

The genes are TRBV5-4 and TRBJ2-3; D gene unclear. Germline V CDR1 and CDR2: SGHNT, YYREEE (reference sequence). Between the trimmed V and J ends, which lost 7 bases and 6 bases, there was a span of 12 bases. The CDR3 is 12 residues long. CDR3 sequence: CASPSVGDTQYF. CDR3 DNA sequence: TGTGCCAGCCCCAGCGTCGGTGATACGCAGTATTTT.

This chain joins TRBV5-5 and TRBJ1-2; D gene unclear. This CDR3 has 13 amino acids. Germline lookup yields CDR1 SGHKS and CDR2 YYEKEE (reference sequence). The V end lost 0 bases, the J end lost 4 bases, and 7 bases lay between the germline ends. The CDR3 here is CASSLDRTYGYTF. CDR3 DNA sequence: TGTGCCAGCAGCTTGGACAGAACCTATGGCTACACCTTC.

This clone was observed a few times. V usage is TRBV15 and J usage is TRBJ1-5; 7 bases match TRBD1. Trimming removed 1 base from V and 4 bases from J; junction bases left unmatched: 7. Germline V CDR1 and CDR2: LNHNV, YYDKDF (reference sequence). This CDR3 comprises 16 residues. DNA for the CDR3: TGTGCCACCAGCAGAGTGTTGACAGGGCGAAATCAGCCCCAGCATTTT. It translates to CATSRVLTGRNQPQHF.

The genes are TRBV9 and TRBJ1-6; 7 nucleotides line up with TRBD1. From germline, CDR1 is SGDLS and CDR2 YYNGEE. This CDR3 has 17 amino acids. The ends lost 3 bases at V and 0 bases at J; junction bases unmatched: 6. In DNA form, the CDR3 reads TGTGCCAGCAGCGAAGACAGGGAAAGCTCCTATAATTCACCCCTCCACTTT. This sequence encodes CASSEDRESSYNSPLHF.

This clone was counted at least ten times. V and J are TRBV4-3 and TRBJ1-1; D not resolved. Germline assignment: CDR1 LGHNA and CDR2 YSLEER. The CDR3 runs to 14 residues. Trimming stripped 1 base from V and 5 bases from J, with 11 bases between. Written as DNA, the CDR3 is TGCGCCAGCAGCCAAGGAGGTGTAAGGACTGAAGCTTTCTTT. It specifies CASSQGGVRTEAFF.

This clone was recorded a few times. V is TRBV5-3 and J is TRBJ2-6; TRBD2 might be the D (5 bases). TRBV5-3 is classed as an ORF, of uncertain function. Trimming left V 0 bases short and J 0 bases short, with 10 bases between. This CDR3 has 17 residues. CDR3 region: CARSLVQDSSGANVLTF. The DNA for the CDR3 is TGTGCCAGAAGCTTGGTGCAGGACTCCTCTGGGGCCAACGTCCTGACTTTC.

The chain recombines TRBV10-1 with TRBJ1-1; 8 bases are shared with TRBD1. V was clipped by 2 bases and J by 8 bases; unmatched bases: 13. The CDR3 consists of 16 residues. Germline V gives CDR1 WNHNN, CDR2 SYGVQD (reference sequence). The CDR3 loop reads CASSERVRGTGSEAFF. The CDR3 DNA reads TGCGCCAGCAGTGAGCGGGTTCGGGGGACAGGCTCGGAAGCTTTCTTT.

The chain has TRBV5-1 and TRBJ2-1; 16 nucleotides agree with TRBD2. After removal of 5 bases from V and 8 bases from J, the junction contained 13 bases not matched to a gene. Per germline, CDR1 SGHRS and CDR2 YFSETQ. The CDR3 has 18 amino acids. The CDR3 region has the DNA TGCGCCAGCAGTCGAACCGGGACTAGCGGGGGGGCCTTCGATGAGCAGTTCTTC. Encoded protein: CASSRTGTSGGAFDEQFF.

This chain joins TRBV19 and TRBJ2-3; D unresolved. The germline V gene encodes CDR1 LNHDA and CDR2 SQIVND (reference sequence). This CDR3 contains 12 residues. V was shortened by 2 bases and J by 5 bases, with 5 bases between the two germline ends. Here the CDR3 reads CASSISRDTQYF. The DNA for the CDR3 is TGTGCCAGTAGTATATCGAGAGATACGCAGTATTTT.

The chain carries TRBV14 and TRBJ2-5, with no clear D. CDR1 and CDR2 from the germline V gene are SGHDN and FVKESK. The CDR3 covers 14 residues. V was clipped by 1 base and J by 1 base, with 7 bases between them. The CDR3 protein is CASSQGWAQETQYF. The CDR3 DNA is TGTGCCAGCAGCCAAGGGTGGGCCCAAGAGACCCAGTACTTC.

The V call is TRBV27, the J call TRBJ2-5; 7 nucleotides line up with TRBD1. V was clipped by 6 bases and J by 4 bases; unmatched bases: 8. The CDR3 is 14 residues long. Germline CDR1 reads MNHEY; CDR2 reads SMNVEV (reference sequence). CDR3 bases: TGTGCCAGCAGGGACGACAGGGCAGGAGAGACCCAGTACTTC. Translation: CASRDDRAGETQYF.

The chain combines TRBV20-1 with TRBJ2-1, with D hard to call. CDR1 and CDR2 from the germline V gene are DFQATT and SNEGSKA (reference sequence). Trimming removed 5 bases at V and 8 bases at J, with 7 bases between. The CDR3 totals 10 residues. DNA for the CDR3: TGCAGTGCTGTGGAGCATGAGCAGTTCTTC. Its translation is CSAVEHEQFF.

This chain joins TRBV7-7 and TRBJ2-1; TRBD2 matches 9 bases. CDR3 length: 14 amino acids. Germline assignment: CDR1 SSHAT and CDR2 FNYEAQ (reference sequence). J was trimmed by 8 bases and V by 4 bases; bases with no gene match: 6. CDR3 nucleotide sequence: TGTGCCAGCAGCTCCGGGACTAGCAGCTATGAGCAGTTCTTC. Amino acids: CASSSGTSSYEQFF.

This clone was found once. V usage is TRBV28 and J usage is TRBJ1-1; D gene unclear. CDR3 length: 13 residues. Germline V lookup: CDR1 MDHEN, CDR2 SYDVKM. Trimming took off 8 bases at V and 0 bases at J, with 10 bases between the two ends. Here the CDR3 reads CASPSPMNTEAFF. The CDR3 nucleotides read TGTGCCAGCCCTAGTCCTATGAACACTGAAGCTTTCTTT.

V usage is TRBV7-3 and J usage is TRBJ2-5; D perhaps matches TRBD2 (5 bases). This CDR3 comprises 16 residues. CDR1 SGHTA and CDR2 FQGTGA come from the germline V gene. V lost 4 bases to trimming and J lost 5 bases, with 20 bases between them. CDR3 region: CASSSPGRGNAETQYF. CDR3 DNA: TGTGCCAGCAGCTCCCCCGGACGAGGGAACGCGGAGACCCAGTACTTC.

The V call is TRBV5-1, the J call TRBJ1-3; TRBD1 matches at 10 bases. Per the germline V gene, CDR1 is SGHRS and CDR2 is YFSETQ. CDR3 length: 17 residues. With 4 bases clipped from V and 3 bases from J, the junction kept 10 bases outside the gene matches. The CDR3 is CASSPYRQGADGNTIYF. For the CDR3, the DNA is TGCGCCAGCAGCCCCTACAGACAGGGGGCAGATGGAAACACCATATATTTT.

This clone showed up just once. This chain connects TRBV6-1 to TRBJ1-1; D remains ambiguous. The germline CDR1 and CDR2 sequences are MNHNS and SASEGT. CDR3 size: 15 residues. Trimming left V 7 bases short and J 3 bases short, with 18 bases between. The CDR3 loop is CASTYGKVGDTEAFF. In DNA, the CDR3 is TGTGCCAGCACCTACGGGAAAGTGGGCGACACTGAAGCTTTCTTT.

This clone was seen a handful of times. The V call is TRBV19, the J call TRBJ2-2, with D maybe TRBD2 (6 bases). Trimming removed 6 bases from V and 5 bases from J, with 25 bases in between. Per the germline V gene, CDR1 is LNHDA and CDR2 is SQIVND (reference sequence). The CDR3 runs 18 residues. CDR3 amino acids: CASSIFIGREVGTGELFF. CDR3 nucleotides: TGTGCCAGTAGCATATTCATCGGCAGGGAGGTAGGGACCGGGGAGCTGTTTTTT.

The gene calls are TRBV7-6 and TRBJ2-5, with 7 bases identical to TRBD1. The V gene end was trimmed by 5 bases and the J gene end by 2 bases; junction bases not matched to a gene: 5. CDR3 length: 14 residues. The V gene's germline CDR1 is SGHVS and CDR2 FNYEAQ. The CDR3, as DNA: TGTGCCAGCAGCACCGGGACAGTACAAGAGACCCAGTACTTC. It yields the protein CASSTGTVQETQYF.

The V and J genes are TRBV5-6 and TRBJ2-7; 7 positions match TRBD1. J was trimmed by 3 bases and V by 6 bases; bases with no gene match: 12. There are 15 residues in the CDR3. The germline gives CDR1 SGHDT, CDR2 YYEEEE. The CDR3 DNA reads TGTGCCAGCACGGGACAGCCCATTGCCCACTACGAGCAGTACTTC. Protein sequence: CASTGQPIAHYEQYF.

The J gene is TRBJ2-3, the V gene TRBV19; 7 bases line up with TRBD1. This CDR3 is 14 amino acids long. J gave up 3 bases and V 6 bases, and 6 bases lay outside the gene matches. Germline-derived CDR1 and CDR2 are LNHDA and SQIVND (reference sequence). The CDR3 loop is CASRTGTATDTQYF. The CDR3 DNA follows: TGTGCCAGTAGGACCGGGACAGCTACAGATACGCAGTATTTT.